This TCR beta chain was observed in a study of PD-L1 blockade in urothelial cancer (TCRdb year 2017). Study-wide context: All patients started therapy in about 2014 and received atezolizumab 1,200 mg intravenously every 3 weeks. The study, an exploratory multi-omic analysis, examined somatic, immune and clinical correlates of response to PD-L1 blockade with atezolizumab in urothelial cancer. Blood samples gave a median of around 140,000 T cells and 83,000 or so unique TCRs, with a median clonality of around 0.08. Durable clinical benefit was defined as progression-free survival longer than 6 months, and TCR features were also tested against progression-free and overall survival. Nine patients reached durable clinical benefit, while 20 patients did not. Whole exome sequencing and RNA sequencing of pretreatment tumors were performed alongside TCR sequencing in the same patients. Pretreatment blood TCR-seq was available for 27 to 30 patients, at least one posttreatment blood collection was obtained for 25 or so patients, and tumor TCR-seq was available for 25 or so patients. TCR sequencing covered pretreatment tumor samples and matched, serially collected peripheral blood taken before and after atezolizumab treatment. Blood samples were analyzed at two time points: 3 weeks after treatment start (second dose) and 6 weeks after treatment start. About nine tenths of the roughly 29 patients were identified as males with urothelial cancer of bladder origin, and a prior smoking history was reported by 18 of 29 patients. An ECOG performance status of 0 or 1 was recorded for the patients, and 0 to 3 prior chemotherapy regimens had been received by the patients.

What the authors observed across the whole study: Patients with durable benefit showed greater expansion of tumor-associated TCR clones in peripheral blood 3 weeks after starting treatment (n ≈ 21, p = 0.022). Improved progression-free and overall survival was found to be associated with pretreatment peripheral blood TCR clonality below the median. Small sample size (n ≈ 29) and many exploratory analyses mean the results are intended to be hypothesis-generating.

The time point label, read with the paper, signifies: peripheral blood 6 weeks after treatment start. The cohort included about 30 patients with locally advanced or metastatic urothelial carcinoma who were treated at Memorial Sloan Kettering on a trial protocol. Peripheral blood mononuclear cells were collected pretreatment and during treatment, with between 1 and 8 total time points obtained per patient. The Qiagen DNeasy Blood extraction kit was used to purify genomic DNA from total PBMCs and tumor samples. PBMCs were collected pretreatment and during treatment, and were isolated and stored as previously described. Each PCR received spiked-in synthetic TCR analog templates so that absolute template abundance could be estimated from read counts. TCRbeta CDR3 regions were amplified from genomic DNA with bias-controlled V and J gene primers using the immunoSEQ assay. Rearranged TCRbeta segments were sequenced at approximately 20X coverage. Concerning the study's data processing: Clustering was used to correct sequencing errors, and CDR3s were annotated against IMGT so that V, D and J genes could be assigned. Downstream analyses used only productive TCRbeta rearrangements and left out out-of-frame or stop-codon sequences. To compute clonality, Shannon entropy was normalized by the log of the number of unique productive sequences and then subtracted from one. Fisher's exact test with Benjamini-Hochberg correction, at a threshold of adjusted p below 0.01, was used to find clones that differed between time points or between blood and tumor. TCRdb mirrors the immuneACCESS table, restricted to in-frame sequences. Some clones are absent from its copies; in checked studies, under half trace to an unresolved V gene, and the reason for the others is unknown. D and trimming were read from the DNA, whereas the V and J calls and clone size are those reported in that table. This sample has around 47,000 clones in its table, and around 82% of those were observed once. In total, the top ten clones hold approximately 13% of the sample.

Concerning this clone itself: The antigen this receptor binds is unknown. Base qualities are missing; no much larger clone stands one base away.

The CDR3, cysteine through phenylalanine, is 15 amino acids long. Just CDR3 DNA is preserved here, 45 bases in frame from base 1. From the germline V gene, CDR1 is MNHNS and CDR2 is SASEGT. Trimmed from V: 7 bases; trimmed from J: 2 bases; junction bases lacking a gene match: 7. The sample was PBMCs, taken around atezolizumab (anti-PD-L1) treatment. The receptor comes from a man aged 60 to 75 with urothelial cancer. The chain links TRBV6-1 with TRBJ2-2, with TRBD1 identical over 7 junction bases. The CDR3 is CASTPGTANTGELFF. The DNA reads as follows: TGTGCCAGCACTCCAGGGACAGCTAACACCGGGGAGCTGTTTTTT.